A selection of T cell receptor beta chains follows, all from one sample in a study of T cells in Graves' hyperthyroidism and ophthalmopathy. TCRdb reanalysed the multiplex PCR reads using MiXCR and keeps one entry per CDR3 protein. The sample consists of 300,000 to 400,000 distinct CDR3 sequences, around 18% of them appearing once. Sequencing was performed on blood. All receptors come from a man aged 18 to 29 with Graves' ophthalmopathy. The CDR3 runs from the conserved cysteine through the conserved F or W. The D gene is left open where the match is weak. Only some rows state a clone size, as once, few, many or a class for expanded clones.

TRBJ2-5 | many | TRBV2 | TRBD1 | 12 | CASVGGGETQYF | TGTGCCAGCGTAGGGGGCGGGGAGACCCAGTACTTC
TRBJ2-3 | many | TRBV5-1 | TRBD2 | 18 | CASSSLAGAFLNTDTQYF | TGCGCCAGCAGCTCGCTAGCGGGGGCCTTCCTAAACACAGATACGCAGTATTTT
TRBJ1-1 | many | TRBV6-1 | TRBD1 | 14 | CASSYRGTNTEAFF | TGTGCCAGCAGTTACAGGGGTACGAACACTGAAGCTTTCTTT
TRBJ2-2 | many | TRBV10-3 | . | 18 | CAISESRTRQRNTGELFF | TGTGCCATCAGTGAGTCCCGAACTAGACAGAGGAACACCGGGGAGCTGTTTTTT
TRBJ2-1 | many | TRBV7-9 | . | 14 | CASSLVAGDNEQFF | TGTGCCAGCAGCTTAGTGGCAGGAGACAATGAGCAGTTCTTC
TRBJ2-7 | many | TRBV6-1 | TRBD1 | 13 | CASRRIGGDEQYF | TGTGCCAGCAGGCGTATAGGGGGCGACGAGCAGTACTTC
TRBJ1-5 | . | TRBV28 | . | 18 | CASSLFVRSLHSNQPQHF | TGTGCCAGCAGTTTGTTCGTTCGGAGCCTTCATAGCAATCAGCCCCAGCATTTT
TRBJ2-2 | . | TRBV7-8 | TRBD2 | 15 | CASSPSGGSTGELFF | TGTGCCAGCAGCCCGAGCGGGGGTAGCACCGGGGAGCTGTTTTTT
TRBJ2-3 | few | TRBV18 | . | 14 | CASSPARTTDTQYF | TGTGCCAGCTCACCGGCGAGAACTACAGATACGCAGTATTTT
TRBJ1-1 | many | TRBV3-1 | . | 15 | CASSQDPHVNTEAFF | TGTGCCAGCAGCCAAGACCCCCACGTTAACACTGAAGCTTTCTTT
TRBJ1-5 | few | TRBV6-2/TRBV6-3 | TRBD1 | 14 | CASYRGGGNQPQHF | TGTGCCAGCTACAGGGGCGGGGGCAATCAGCCCCAGCATTTT
TRBJ2-1 | few | TRBV15 | . | 13 | CATSRDRSNEQFF | TGTGCCACCAGCAGAGATCGCAGTAATGAGCAGTTCTTC
TRBJ1-1 | many | TRBV5-1 | . | 15 | CASSRAEGGYTEAFF | TGCGCCAGCAGCAGGGCAGAGGGGGGGTACACTGAAGCTTTCTTT
TRBJ2-7 | many | TRBV24-1 | TRBD1 | 13 | CATSGRQGYEQYF | TGTGCCACCAGTGGAAGACAGGGCTACGAGCAGTACTTC
TRBJ2-3 | many | TRBV20-1 | TRBD1 | 16 | CSASGRTGAPADTQYF | TGCAGTGCTAGTGGGAGAACAGGGGCTCCCGCAGATACGCAGTATTTT
TRBJ2-1 | many | TRBV5-1 | . | 16 | CASSSPGASSYNEQFF | TGCGCCAGCAGCTCTCCTGGTGCTAGCTCCTACAATGAGCAGTTCTTC
TRBJ2-2 | . | TRBV6-2/TRBV6-3 | TRBD1 | 16 | CASSYSGRGHTGELFF | TGTGCCAGCAGTTACTCGGGCAGGGGGCATACCGGGGAGCTGTTTTTT
TRBJ1-4 | . | TRBV28 | . | 15 | CASRLGTGKLEKLFF | TGTGCCAGCAGACTGGGGACCGGGAAGCTTGAAAAACTGTTTTTT
TRBJ1-2 | many | TRBV7-2 | . | 16 | CASSLAWAGMKDGYTF | TGTGCCAGCAGCTTAGCGTGGGCGGGAATGAAGGATGGCTACACCTTC
TRBJ2-1 | many | TRBV5-1 | TRBD2 | 13 | CASSWGGDNEQFF | TGCGCCAGCAGCTGGGGAGGGGACAATGAGCAGTTCTTC
TRBJ1-1 | . | TRBV4-1 | . | 13 | CASSQLLGVMAFF | TGCGCCAGCAGCCAACTCCTGGGAGTTATGGCTTTCTTT
TRBJ1-6 | many | TRBV12-3/TRBV12-4 | . | 13 | CASSDNRDSPLHF | TGTGCCAGCAGTGATAACAGGGATTCACCCCTCCACTTT
TRBJ2-1 | many | TRBV11-2 | . | 14 | CASSFWDAYNEQFF | TGTGCCAGCAGCTTTTGGGACGCCTACAATGAGCAGTTCTTC
TRBJ1-1 | many | TRBV12-3/TRBV12-4 | . | 15 | CASSSNQDVNTEAFF | TGTGCCAGCAGTTCGAACCAGGATGTGAACACTGAAGCTTTCTTT
TRBJ2-1 | many | TRBV7-9 | TRBD2 | 16 | CASRPKQRDFYNEQFF | TGTGCCAGCAGGCCTAAGCAGCGGGACTTTTACAATGAGCAGTTCTTC
TRBJ2-7 | many | TRBV12-3/TRBV12-4 | . | 15 | CASSPSGTPRDEQYF | TGTGCCAGCAGTCCCTCCGGGACCCCTAGGGACGAGCAGTACTTC
TRBJ2-5 | . | TRBV5-1 | . | 17 | CASSPKIGIMPQETQYF | TGCGCCAGCAGCCCGAAAATTGGGATTATGCCCCAAGAGACCCAGTACTTC
TRBJ2-5 | many | TRBV7-2 | TRBD2 | 15 | CASSPAAGEEETQYF | TGTGCCAGCAGCCCTGCGGCGGGGGAAGAAGAGACCCAGTACTTC
TRBJ2-1 | . | TRBV29-1 | . | 14 | CSVEAGEAYNEQFF | TGCAGCGTTGAGGCCGGGGAGGCCTACAATGAGCAGTTCTTC
TRBJ1-1 | many | TRBV7-9 | . | 15 | CASIAIRSKNTEAFF | TGTGCCAGCATCGCCATTAGGAGCAAGAACACTGAAGCTTTCTTT
TRBJ2-1 | . | TRBV12-3/TRBV12-4 | TRBD2 | 18 | CASSLAPGLAGAYNEQFF | TGTGCCAGCAGTTTAGCGCCGGGACTAGCGGGGGCCTACAATGAGCAGTTCTTC
TRBJ1-1 | many | TRBV5-4 | TRBD1 | 17 | CASSTPGQGALNTEAFF | TGTGCCAGCAGCACCCCGGGACAGGGGGCCCTGAACACTGAAGCTTTCTTT
TRBJ2-5 | many | TRBV28 | TRBD2 | 13 | CAGGTSGQETQYF | TGTGCCGGGGGGACTAGCGGACAAGAGACCCAGTACTTC
TRBJ2-7 | few | TRBV10-3 | . | 16 | CAISESLGGPFHEQYF | TGTGCCATCAGTGAGTCGTTGGGGGGGCCGTTCCACGAGCAGTACTTC
TRBJ1-2 | . | TRBV5-6 | . | 14 | CASSWGRSPDGYTF | TGTGCCAGCAGCTGGGGCCGGTCCCCGGATGGCTACACCTTC
TRBJ2-2 | . | TRBV28 | . | 13 | CASSNPGTGELFF | TGTGCCAGCAGTAATCCCGGAACCGGGGAGCTGTTTTTT
TRBJ2-7 | many | TRBV28 | TRBD1 | 14 | CASTMGQGPYEQYF | TGTGCCAGCACCATGGGACAGGGCCCCTACGAGCAGTACTTC
TRBJ1-1 | many | TRBV7-9 | TRBD1 | 11 | CASTRQGEAFF | TGTGCCAGCACACGACAGGGAGAAGCTTTCTTT
TRBJ1-5 | few | TRBV20-1 | TRBD1 | 18 | CSARVPPPGQGRGQPQHF | TGCAGTGCTAGAGTGCCCCCTCCGGGACAGGGAAGGGGTCAGCCCCAGCATTTT
TRBJ2-7 | many | TRBV7-9 | TRBD1 | 14 | CASSLAQDRNEQYF | TGTGCCAGCAGCTTAGCTCAGGACAGGAACGAGCAGTACTTC
TRBJ2-2 | few | TRBV27 | TRBD1 | 18 | CASSLSVRGQGNTGELFF | TGTGCCAGCAGTTTATCGGTCAGGGGACAGGGAAACACCGGGGAGCTGTTTTTT
TRBJ2-7 | . | TRBV10-2 | TRBD1 | 16 | CASSRDRGSESYEQYF | TGCGCCAGCAGTAGGGACAGGGGCTCGGAATCCTACGAGCAGTACTTC
TRBJ1-2 | . | TRBV6-1 | . | 15 | CASSEGVPKGGGYTF | TGTGCCAGCAGTGAGGGAGTCCCAAAAGGGGGTGGCTACACCTTC
TRBJ2-5 | . | TRBV13 | . | 13 | CASSFRARETQYF | TGTGCCAGCAGCTTCCGGGCCCGTGAGACCCAGTACTTC
TRBJ2-7 | many | TRBV28 | . | 13 | CASSWDGGNSQYF | TGTGCCAGCAGTTGGGATGGGGGCAATTCGCAGTACTTC
TRBJ2-7 | many | TRBV7-2 | TRBD2 | 15 | CASSLSVGTSDEQYF | TGTGCCAGCAGCTTATCGGTTGGGACTAGCGACGAGCAGTACTTC
TRBJ1-1 | . | TRBV9 | . | 13 | CASSVGTGTEAFF | TGTGCCAGCAGCGTAGGGACTGGGACTGAAGCTTTCTTT
TRBJ2-1 | few | TRBV2 | . | 11 | CASSYAWEQFF | TGTGCCAGCAGCTACGCATGGGAGCAGTTCTTC
TRBJ2-2 | few | TRBV18 | . | 14 | CASSPATSFGELFF | TGTGCCAGCTCACCGGCGACTAGTTTCGGGGAGCTGTTTTTT
TRBJ2-7 | . | TRBV20-1 | . | 12 | CSAAVGGYEQYF | TGCAGTGCCGCCGTTGGAGGTTACGAGCAGTACTTC
TRBJ1-4 | . | TRBV6-5 | . | 15 | CASSYSIATNEKLFF | TGTGCCAGCAGTTACAGCATTGCAACTAATGAAAAACTGTTTTTT
TRBJ1-4 | . | TRBV20-1 | . | 14 | CSARDLRGSEKLFF | TGCAGTGCTAGAGATCTCCGAGGGAGCGAAAAACTGTTTTTT
TRBJ2-2 | few | TRBV19 | . | 14 | CASSLPARAGELFF | TGTGCCAGTAGCCTACCCGCACGGGCCGGGGAGCTGTTTTTT
TRBJ2-7 | many | TRBV3-1 | . | 13 | CASAPRTHYEQYF | TGTGCCAGCGCCCCCCGCACCCACTACGAGCAGTACTTC